The 19 T cell receptor beta chains in this list originate from one sample, sequenced in a study of T-cell reconstitution after alpha-beta-depleted transplantation in children. Unique molecular identifiers were incorporated into the prepared TCRbeta library. MiXCR, applied by TCRdb to the PCR reads, yields one record per CDR3 protein. The sample lists some 200,000 distinct CDR3 sequences; 7.5% to 9.5% were seen once. This specimen consisted of PBMCs, mostly from graft donor cells, obtained 360 days after TCRalphabeta/CD19-depleted stem cell transplant. The receptor set was obtained from a male patient aged 2-15 years who had a stem cell transplant for acute myeloid leukemia, so the T cells may come from the graft donor.

The chain combines TRBV15 with TRBJ2-3; D tentatively reads TRBD1 or TRBD2 (5 bases each). The CDR3 length is 15 residues. CDR1 and CDR2 (germline): LNHNV, YYDKDF (reference sequence). Trimming cost V 4 bases and J 0 bases, with 11 bases left between them. CDR3 region: CATSTRGYSTDTQYF. The CDR3 bases are TGTGCCACCAGCACCCGGGGCTATAGCACAGATACGCAGTATTTT.

This chain connects TRBV4-3 to TRBJ1-1; possible D gene TRBD1, 6 bases. Per germline, CDR1 LGHNA and CDR2 YSLEER. CDR3 length: 13 amino acids. Deletions cut 4 bases from V and 8 bases from J, with 14 bases between. DNA of the CDR3: TGCGCCAGCAGCCCGAGCCACAGGGTGGAAGCTTTCTTT. Translating it yields CASSPSHRVEAFF.

The genes are TRBV7-2 and TRBJ1-1; D is possibly TRBD1 (5 bases). The CDR3 totals 14 residues. Trimming shortened V by 5 bases and J by 1 base, and 11 bases separated the two germline ends. Germline values: CDR1 SGHTA, CDR2 FQGNSA. The CDR3 DNA follows: TGTGCCAGCAGCCCCCGGGGCCCGAACACTGAAGCTTTCTTT. The encoded protein is CASSPRGPNTEAFF.

This chain links TRBV7-2 with TRBJ2-2; D is unclear. V was shortened by 1 base and J by 5 bases, with 11 bases between the two germline ends. The CDR3 spans 15 residues. In germline, CDR1 is SGHTA, CDR2 FQGNSA. The chain's CDR3 is CASSLGPMRTGELFF. The CDR3 bases are TGTGCCAGCAGCTTAGGGCCAATGCGTACCGGGGAGCTGTTTTTT.

This clonotype was observed at least ten times. The chain's CDR3 is CASSGGNEDTQYF. The CDR3 region has the DNA TGCGCCAGCAGTGGGGGAAATGAAGATACGCAGTATTTT. This chain uses TRBV5-1 with TRBJ2-3; D may correspond to TRBD1 or TRBD2 (5 bases each). Per the germline V gene, CDR1 is SGHRS and CDR2 is YFSETQ. The CDR3 extends over 13 amino acids. V gave up 5 bases and J gave up 5 bases, with 12 bases separating them.

This clonotype was observed a handful of times. V and J are TRBV12-3 or TRBV12-4 and TRBJ2-7; tentatively, D is TRBD1 (6 bases). Trimming removed 5 bases at V and 2 bases at J, with 13 bases between. The CDR3 has 14 residues. The CDR3 here is CASSQDGQTYEQYF. The CDR3, as DNA: TGTGCCAGCAGTCAGGACGGACAGACCTACGAGCAGTACTTC.

In its sample, this clonotype was seen many times. This rearrangement joins TRBV5-1 to TRBJ2-1; the D is unclear. The CDR3 runs 14 residues. Per the germline V gene, CDR1 is SGHRS and CDR2 is YFSETQ. The V end was cut by 5 bases, the J end by 2 bases, with 11 bases between. The CDR3 reads CASRKDGPYNEQFF. The CDR3 DNA reads TGCGCCAGCAGGAAGGATGGACCCTACAATGAGCAGTTCTTC.

In its sample, this clonotype was seen a few times. The chain uses TRBV4-2 and TRBJ2-5; unclear D gene. The CDR3 runs to 14 residues. Trimming took off 0 bases at V and 2 bases at J, with 7 bases between the two ends. Germline V lookup: CDR1 LGHNA, CDR2 YNFKEQ. The CDR3, as DNA: TGTGCCAGCAGCCAAGATTTTGGTCAAGAGACCCAGTACTTC. Translating it yields CASSQDFGQETQYF.

This clonotype appeared many times. CDR3 bases: TGCGCCAGCAGTGCTGGCGGGGGACCCTACGAGCAGTACTTC. Protein sequence: CASSAGGGPYEQYF. This chain links TRBV5-1 with TRBJ2-7, with 7 bases fitting TRBD2. Germline-derived CDR1 and CDR2 are SGHRS and YFSETQ. CDR3 size: 14 residues. The V gene end was trimmed by 5 bases and the J gene end by 2 bases; junction bases not matched to a gene: 7.

At least ten counts were recorded for this clonotype. V gene TRBV10-3 combines with J gene TRBJ2-3, with D possibly matching TRBD2 (5 bases). V was cut by 2 bases and J by 1 base, with 10 bases left in between. This CDR3 has 15 residues. The germline V gene encodes CDR1 ENHRY and CDR2 SYGVKD. The CDR3 here is CAISERTSGTDTQYF. The CDR3 region has the DNA TGTGCCATCAGTGAGAGAACTAGTGGCACAGATACGCAGTATTTT.

This clonotype occurred a few times. This chain joins TRBV20-1 and TRBJ2-7, with D tentatively TRBD1 (5 bases). V lost 3 bases to trimming and J lost 1 base, with 13 bases between them. CDR3 length: 14 amino acids. Germline V gives CDR1 DFQATT, CDR2 SNEGSKA (reference sequence). The CDR3 DNA is TGCAGTGCTAGGACTGACAGCGTTTCCTACGAGCAGTACTTC. This gives the protein CSARTDSVSYEQYF.

This clonotype appeared many times. The J gene is TRBJ2-1, the V gene TRBV15; the D gene is possibly TRBD2 (5 bases). Germline loops: CDR1 LNHNV, CDR2 YYDKDF (reference sequence). V was pared by 7 bases and J by 2 bases, with 12 bases between. The CDR3 covers 14 residues. In DNA form, the CDR3 reads TGTGCCACCACCGCGGACTTCACCTACAATGAGCAGTTCTTC. Amino acid sequence: CATTADFTYNEQFF.

The chain links TRBV11-1 to TRBJ2-1; D is uncertain. CDR1 is SGHAT, CDR2 FQDESV, per germline (reference sequence). CDR3 size: 14 residues. The V gene lost 5 bases and the J gene lost 8 bases, with 16 bases spanning the gap. CDR3 sequence (DNA): TGTGCCAGCAGCCGGGCGGCTTCCTGGGATGAGCAGTTCTTC. This sequence encodes CASSRAASWDEQFF.

The table lists this clonotype with many counts. The V call is TRBV5-1, the J call TRBJ2-5, with no clear D. This CDR3 is 12 amino acids long. V was shortened by 2 bases and J by 5 bases, with 7 bases between the two germline ends. Germline CDR1 reads SGHRS; CDR2 reads YFSETQ. CDR3 sequence: CASSFYGETQYF. In nucleotides, the CDR3 is TGCGCCAGCAGCTTCTACGGGGAGACCCAGTACTTC.

This clonotype was seen only once. This rearrangement joins TRBV11-1 to TRBJ2-3; TRBD2 might be the D (7 bases). The CDR3 has 18 residues. V lost 5 bases and J 11 bases, leaving 32 bases between the germline ends. The germline gives CDR1 SGHAT, CDR2 FQDESV (reference sequence). CDR3 in amino acids: CASSAKIRSLGGAMGQYF. The CDR3 nucleotides are TGTGCCAGCAGCGCTAAGATCAGGAGTTTAGGGGGGGCTATGGGGCAGTATTTT.

The genes are TRBV5-6 and TRBJ2-6; 8 bases are shared with TRBD2. The CDR3 is made up of 17 amino acids. V lost 5 bases, J lost 3 bases, and 10 bases stayed unmatched. The germline V gene has CDR1 SGHDT and CDR2 YYEEEE. Written as DNA, the CDR3 is TGTGCCAGCAGTTTCGTAGCGGGGAGCTTTGGGGCCAACGTCCTGACTTTC. Amino acid sequence: CASSFVAGSFGANVLTF.

In this sample, this clonotype turned up many times. The rearrangement links TRBV5-1 to TRBJ2-1, with D unresolved. Germline values: CDR1 SGHRS, CDR2 YFSETQ. There are 13 residues in the CDR3. Trimming left V 0 bases short and J 8 bases short, with 9 bases between. CDR3 sequence: CASSLVWADEQFF. In DNA, the CDR3 is TGCGCCAGCAGCTTGGTATGGGCGGATGAGCAGTTCTTC.

This clonotype was counted many times. This chain connects TRBV7-2 to TRBJ1-5, with 8 bases fitting TRBD1. Per germline, CDR1 SGHTA and CDR2 FQGNSA. This CDR3 comprises 17 residues. After removal of 0 bases from V and 7 bases from J, the junction contained 11 bases not matched to a gene. This CDR3 is CASSLAWSGRGLQPQHF. CDR3 sequence (DNA): TGTGCCAGCAGCTTAGCGTGGTCAGGCAGGGGGCTGCAGCCCCAGCATTTT.

This clonotype has only a few counts. The chain has TRBV10-3 and TRBJ1-2, with D uncertain. The CDR3 contains 14 residues. Looked up from germline, CDR1 is ENHRY and CDR2 is SYGVKD. Trimming left V 3 bases short and J 4 bases short, with 12 bases between. The CDR3 DNA follows: TGTGCCATCAGTGAAGGCGGAAGGACCTATGGCTACACCTTC. The encoded protein is CAISEGGRTYGYTF.